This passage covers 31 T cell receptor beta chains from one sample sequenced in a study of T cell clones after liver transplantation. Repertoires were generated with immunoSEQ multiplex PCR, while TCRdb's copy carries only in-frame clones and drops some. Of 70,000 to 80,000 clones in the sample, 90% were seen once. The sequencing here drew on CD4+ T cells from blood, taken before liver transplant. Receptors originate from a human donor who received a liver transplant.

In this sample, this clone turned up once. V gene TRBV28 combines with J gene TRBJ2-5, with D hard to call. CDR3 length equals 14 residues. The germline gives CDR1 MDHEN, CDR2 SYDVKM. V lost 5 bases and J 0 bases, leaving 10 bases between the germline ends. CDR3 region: CASSPLANQETQYF. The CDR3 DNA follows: TGTGCCAGCAGTCCCCTCGCCAACCAAGAGACCCAGTACTTC.

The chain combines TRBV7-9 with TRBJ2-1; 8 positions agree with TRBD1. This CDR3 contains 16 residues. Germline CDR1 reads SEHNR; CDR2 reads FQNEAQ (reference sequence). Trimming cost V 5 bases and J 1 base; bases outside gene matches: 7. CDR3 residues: CASSVTQGASYNEQFF. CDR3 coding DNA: TGTGCCAGCAGCGTAACCCAGGGGGCTTCCTACAATGAGCAGTTCTTC.

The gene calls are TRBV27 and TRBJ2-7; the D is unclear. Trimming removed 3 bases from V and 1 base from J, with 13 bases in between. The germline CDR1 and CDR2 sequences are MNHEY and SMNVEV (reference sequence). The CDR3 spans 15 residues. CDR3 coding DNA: TGTGCCAGCAGTTTTGGTGGTTTCGGTTCCTACGAGCAGTACTTC. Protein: CASSFGGFGSYEQYF.

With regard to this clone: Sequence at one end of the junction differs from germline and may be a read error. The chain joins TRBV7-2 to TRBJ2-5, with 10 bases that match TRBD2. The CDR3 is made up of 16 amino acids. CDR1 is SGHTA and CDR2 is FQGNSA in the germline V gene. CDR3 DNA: TGTGCCAGCACCTTAGATCCTAGCGGGAGTCCGAAGACCCAGTACTTC. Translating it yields CASTLDPSGSPKTQYF.

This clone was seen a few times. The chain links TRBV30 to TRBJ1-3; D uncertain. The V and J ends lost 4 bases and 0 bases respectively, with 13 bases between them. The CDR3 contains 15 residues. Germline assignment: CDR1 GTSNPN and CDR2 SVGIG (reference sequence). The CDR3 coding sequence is TGTGCCTGGAAGTCGGACGGCGGCTCTGGAAACACCATATATTTT. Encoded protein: CAWKSDGGSGNTIYF.

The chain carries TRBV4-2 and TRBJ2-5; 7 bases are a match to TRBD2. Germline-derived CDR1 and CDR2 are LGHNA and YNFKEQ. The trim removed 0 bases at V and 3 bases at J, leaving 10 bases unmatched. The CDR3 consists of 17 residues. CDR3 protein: CASSQEKFVAGEETQYF. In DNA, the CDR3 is TGTGCCAGCAGCCAAGAAAAATTCGTGGCGGGAGAAGAGACCCAGTACTTC.

Here the CDR3 reads CASRSQRGVPYEQYF. The CDR3 bases are TGTGCCAGCAGGAGTCAGCGGGGCGTTCCCTACGAGCAGTACTTC. The chain recombines TRBV6-5 with TRBJ2-7; TRBD2 aligns across 7 bases. V lost 6 bases to trimming and J lost 2 bases; unmatched junction nucleotides: 10. CDR1 and CDR2 from the germline V gene are MNHEY and SVGAGI. The CDR3 consists of 15 residues.

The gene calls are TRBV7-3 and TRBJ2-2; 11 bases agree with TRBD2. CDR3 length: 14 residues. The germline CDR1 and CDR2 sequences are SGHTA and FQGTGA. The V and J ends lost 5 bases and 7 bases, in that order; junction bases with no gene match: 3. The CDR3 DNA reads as TGTGCCAGCAGCGTACTAGCGGGAGTCGGGGAGCTGTTTTTT. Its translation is CASSVLAGVGELFF.

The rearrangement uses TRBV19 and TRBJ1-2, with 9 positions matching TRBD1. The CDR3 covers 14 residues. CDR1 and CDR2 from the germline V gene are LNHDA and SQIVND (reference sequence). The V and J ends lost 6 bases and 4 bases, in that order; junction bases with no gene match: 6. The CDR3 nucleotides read TGTGCCAGTAGGTTCGGACAGGGGATCTATGGCTACACCTTC. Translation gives CASRFGQGIYGYTF.

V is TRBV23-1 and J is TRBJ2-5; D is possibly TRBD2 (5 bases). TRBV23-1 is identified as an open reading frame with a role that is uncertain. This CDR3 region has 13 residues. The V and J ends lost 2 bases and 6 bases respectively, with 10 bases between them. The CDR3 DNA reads TGCGCCAGCAGTCAAGAGAGGGTGAAGACCCAGTACTTC. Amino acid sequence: CASSQERVKTQYF.

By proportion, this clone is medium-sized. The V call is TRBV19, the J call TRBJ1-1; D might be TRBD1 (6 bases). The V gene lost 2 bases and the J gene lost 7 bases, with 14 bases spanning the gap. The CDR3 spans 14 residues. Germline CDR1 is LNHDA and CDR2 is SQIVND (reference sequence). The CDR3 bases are TGTGCCAGTAGTATACTAGGGGGTGGTAGTGAAGCTTTCTTT. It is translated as CASSILGGGSEAFF.

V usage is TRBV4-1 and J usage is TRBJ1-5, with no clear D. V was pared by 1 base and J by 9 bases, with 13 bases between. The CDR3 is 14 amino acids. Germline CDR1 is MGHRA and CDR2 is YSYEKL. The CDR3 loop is CASSQVTVKPPQHF. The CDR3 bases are TGCGCCAGCAGCCAAGTTACAGTTAAACCGCCCCAGCATTTT.

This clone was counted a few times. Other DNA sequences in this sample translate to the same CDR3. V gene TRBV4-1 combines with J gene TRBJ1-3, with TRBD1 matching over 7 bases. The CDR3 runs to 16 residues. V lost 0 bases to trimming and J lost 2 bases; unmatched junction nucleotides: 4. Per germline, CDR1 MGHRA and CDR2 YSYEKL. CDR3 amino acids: CASSQEDRRAGNTIYF. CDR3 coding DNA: TGCGCCAGCAGCCAAGAGGACAGGAGGGCTGGAAACACCATATATTTT.

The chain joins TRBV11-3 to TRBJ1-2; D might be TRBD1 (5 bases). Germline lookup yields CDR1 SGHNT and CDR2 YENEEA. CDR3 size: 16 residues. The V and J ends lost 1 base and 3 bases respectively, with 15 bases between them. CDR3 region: CASSLGRSGGDYGYTF. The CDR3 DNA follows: TGTGCCAGCAGCTTAGGCCGCTCGGGGGGAGACTATGGCTACACCTTC.

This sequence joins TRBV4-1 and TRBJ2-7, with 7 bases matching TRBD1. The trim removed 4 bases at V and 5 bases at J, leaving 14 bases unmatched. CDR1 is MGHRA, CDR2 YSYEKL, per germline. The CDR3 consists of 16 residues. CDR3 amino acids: CASSPLLKNRGHEQYF. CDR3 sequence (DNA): TGCGCCAGCAGCCCCCTATTGAAGAACAGGGGCCACGAGCAGTACTTC.

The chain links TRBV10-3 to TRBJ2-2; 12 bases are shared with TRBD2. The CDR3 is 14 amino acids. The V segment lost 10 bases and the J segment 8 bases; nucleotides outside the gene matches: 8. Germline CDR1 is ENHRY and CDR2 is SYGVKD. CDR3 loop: CATTSGRVAGELFF. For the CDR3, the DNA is TGTGCCACGACTAGCGGGAGAGTCGCGGGGGAGCTGTTTTTT.

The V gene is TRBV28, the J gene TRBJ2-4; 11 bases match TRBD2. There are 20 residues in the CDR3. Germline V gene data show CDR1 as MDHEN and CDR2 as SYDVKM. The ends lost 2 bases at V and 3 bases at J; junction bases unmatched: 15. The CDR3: CASSLILAGGRFLGKNIQYF. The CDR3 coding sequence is TGTGCCAGCAGTTTAATTCTAGCGGGAGGTCGATTCTTGGGCAAAAACATTCAGTACTTC. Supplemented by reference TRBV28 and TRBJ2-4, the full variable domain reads DVKVTQSSRYLVKRTGEKVFLECVQDMDHENMFWYRQDPGLGLRLIYFSYDVKMKEKGDIPEGYSVSREKKERFSLILESASTNQTSMYLCASSLILAGGRFLGKNIQYFGAGTRLSVL.

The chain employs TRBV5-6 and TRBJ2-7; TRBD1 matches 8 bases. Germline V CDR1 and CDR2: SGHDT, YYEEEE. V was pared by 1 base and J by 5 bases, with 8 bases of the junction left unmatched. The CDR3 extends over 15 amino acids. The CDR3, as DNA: TGTGCCAGCAGCTTGCGGAGGTCAGGGGGCGACGAGCAGTACTTC. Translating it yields CASSLRRSGGDEQYF.

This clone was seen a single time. The CDR3 nucleotides are TGTGCCAGCAGCTTACTAGCGGGAGGAGGCAATGAGCAGTTCTTC. Its translation: CASSLLAGGGNEQFF. The chain carries TRBV7-8 and TRBJ2-1; 11 bases are shared with TRBD2. V was pared by 2 bases and J by 6 bases, with 3 bases of the junction left unmatched. The CDR3 extends over 15 amino acids. CDR1 is SGHVS and CDR2 is FQNEAQ in the germline V gene.

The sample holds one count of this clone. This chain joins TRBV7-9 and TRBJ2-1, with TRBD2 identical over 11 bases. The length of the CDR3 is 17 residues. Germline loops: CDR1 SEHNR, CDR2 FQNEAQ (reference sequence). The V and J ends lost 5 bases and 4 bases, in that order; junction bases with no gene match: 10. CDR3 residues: CASSVTGTSGLYNEQFF. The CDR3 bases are TGTGCCAGCAGCGTCACCGGGACTAGCGGCCTTTACAATGAGCAGTTCTTC. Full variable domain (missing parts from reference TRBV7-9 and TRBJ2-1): DTGVSQNPRHKITKRGQNVTFRCDPISEHNRLYWYRQTLGQGPEFLTYFQNEAQLEKSRLLSDRFSAERPKGSFSTLEIQRTEQGDSAMYLCASSVTGTSGLYNEQFFGPGTRLTVL.

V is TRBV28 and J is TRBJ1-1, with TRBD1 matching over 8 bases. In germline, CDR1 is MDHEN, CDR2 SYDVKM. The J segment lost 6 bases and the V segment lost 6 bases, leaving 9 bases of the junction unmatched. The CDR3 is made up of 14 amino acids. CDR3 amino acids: CASSQGQAPSEAFF. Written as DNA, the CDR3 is TGTGCCAGCAGCCAGGGACAGGCTCCATCTGAAGCTTTCTTT.

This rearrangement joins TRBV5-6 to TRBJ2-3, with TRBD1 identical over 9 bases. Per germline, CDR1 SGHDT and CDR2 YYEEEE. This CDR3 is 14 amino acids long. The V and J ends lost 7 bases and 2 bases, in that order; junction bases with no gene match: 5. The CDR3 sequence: CASRGQGLTDTQYF. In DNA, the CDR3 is TGTGCCAGCCGGGGACAGGGACTCACAGATACGCAGTATTTT.

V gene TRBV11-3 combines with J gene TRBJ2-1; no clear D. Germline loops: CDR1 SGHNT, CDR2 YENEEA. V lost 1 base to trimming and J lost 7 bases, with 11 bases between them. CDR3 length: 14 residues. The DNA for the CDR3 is TGTGCCAGCAGCTTAGGCCTAATTCTGAATGAGCAGTTCTTC. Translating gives CASSLGLILNEQFF.

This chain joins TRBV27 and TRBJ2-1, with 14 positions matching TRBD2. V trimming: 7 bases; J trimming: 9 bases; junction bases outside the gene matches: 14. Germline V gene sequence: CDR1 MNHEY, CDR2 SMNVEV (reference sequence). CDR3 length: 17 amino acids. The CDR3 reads CASTSRLGTSGSSEQFF. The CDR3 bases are TGTGCCAGCACTTCCAGGTTGGGGACTAGCGGGAGTAGTGAGCAGTTCTTC.

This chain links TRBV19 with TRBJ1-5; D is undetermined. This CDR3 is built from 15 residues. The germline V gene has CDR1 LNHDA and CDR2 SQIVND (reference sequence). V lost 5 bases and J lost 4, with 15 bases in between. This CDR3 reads CASSSSQEWNQPQHF. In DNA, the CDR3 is TGTGCCAGTAGTTCGTCACAAGAATGGAATCAGCCCCAGCATTTT. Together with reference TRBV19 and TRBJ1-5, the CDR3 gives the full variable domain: DGGITQSPKYLFRKEGQNVTLSCEQNLNHDAMYWYRQDPGQGLRLIYYSQIVNDFQKGDIAEGYSVSREKKESFPLTVTSAQKNPTAFYLCASSSSQEWNQPQHFGDGTRLSIL.

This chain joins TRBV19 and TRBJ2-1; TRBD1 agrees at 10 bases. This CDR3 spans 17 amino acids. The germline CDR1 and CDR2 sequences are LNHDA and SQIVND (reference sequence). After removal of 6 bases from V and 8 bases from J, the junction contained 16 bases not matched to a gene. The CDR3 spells CASSRTAGTGVRDEQFF. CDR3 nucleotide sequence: TGTGCCAGTAGCCGGACCGCCGGGACAGGGGTCAGGGATGAGCAGTTCTTC.

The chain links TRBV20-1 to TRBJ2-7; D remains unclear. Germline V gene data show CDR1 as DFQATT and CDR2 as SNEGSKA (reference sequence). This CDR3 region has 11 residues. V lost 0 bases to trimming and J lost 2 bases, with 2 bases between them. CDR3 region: CSARDAYEQYF. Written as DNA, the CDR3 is TGCAGTGCTAGAGATGCCTACGAGCAGTACTTC.

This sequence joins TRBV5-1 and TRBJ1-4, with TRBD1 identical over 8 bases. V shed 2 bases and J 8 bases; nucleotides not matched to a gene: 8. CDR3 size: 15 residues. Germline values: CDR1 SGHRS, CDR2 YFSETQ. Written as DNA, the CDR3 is TGCGCCAGCAGCTTTCAGGGGGCACCTCCAGAAAAACTGTTTTTT. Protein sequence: CASSFQGAPPEKLFF.

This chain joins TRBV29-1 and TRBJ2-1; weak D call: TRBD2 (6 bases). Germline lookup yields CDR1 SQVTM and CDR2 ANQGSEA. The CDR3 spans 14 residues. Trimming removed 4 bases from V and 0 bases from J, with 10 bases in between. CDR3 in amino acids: CSVVRGRSYNEQFF. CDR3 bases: TGCAGCGTTGTGCGGGGCCGCTCCTACAATGAGCAGTTCTTC.

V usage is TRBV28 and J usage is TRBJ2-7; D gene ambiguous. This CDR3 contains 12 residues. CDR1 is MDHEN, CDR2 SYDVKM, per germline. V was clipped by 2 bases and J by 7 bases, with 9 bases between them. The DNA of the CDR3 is TGTGCCAGCAGTTTACCAGCGCAAGAGCAGTACTTC. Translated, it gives CASSLPAQEQYF.

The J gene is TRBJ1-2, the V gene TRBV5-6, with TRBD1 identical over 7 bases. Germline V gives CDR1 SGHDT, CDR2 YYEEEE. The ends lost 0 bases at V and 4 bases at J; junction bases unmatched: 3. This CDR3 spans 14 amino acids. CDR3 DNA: TGTGCCAGCAGCTTGGCGGGACAGTCCTATGGCTACACCTTC. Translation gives CASSLAGQSYGYTF.